The 17 T cell receptor beta chains below were found in one sample sequenced in a study of blood T cell repertoires in COVID-19. Sequencing was performed with immunoSEQ multiplex PCR; in TCRdb, only in-frame clones are kept and a portion is missing. The sample records 70,000 to 90,000 clones, over 75% being singletons. The sample taken for sequencing was peripheral blood. The receptor set was obtained from a man between 50 and 59 years old with COVID-19, enrolled during active disease.

The rearrangement uses TRBV6-1 and TRBJ2-1; 10 bases match TRBD2. Germline V gene lookup returns CDR1 MNHNS and CDR2 SASEGT. CDR3 length equals 16 residues. V was pared by 4 bases and J by 1 base, with 4 bases of the junction left unmatched. In nucleotides, the CDR3 is TGTGCCAGCAGTGCCTCTAGCGGGAGTTCCTACAATGAGCAGTTCTTC. As protein: CASSASSGSSYNEQFF.

This rearrangement joins TRBV14 to TRBJ2-1; weak D call: TRBD1 (5 bases). Germline loops: CDR1 SGHDN, CDR2 FVKESK. The CDR3 length is 14 residues. Between the trimmed V and J ends, which lost 1 base and 9 bases, there was a span of 13 bases. The DNA for the CDR3 is TGTGCCAGCAGCCAAGGGACACCTGTGGGTGAGCAGTTCTTC. It specifies CASSQGTPVGEQFF.

The V call is TRBV5-1, the J call TRBJ2-5; 8 positions agree with TRBD1. In germline, CDR1 is SGHRS, CDR2 YFSETQ. The junction had 2 bases not matched to a gene; V was cut back by 2 bases and J by 2 bases. This CDR3 spans 14 amino acids. The CDR3 is CASSFTGGQETQYF. CDR3 nucleotides: TGCGCCAGCAGCTTCACAGGGGGTCAAGAGACCCAGTACTTC. Looking up the rest from reference TRBV5-1 and TRBJ2-5 gives the full variable domain: KAGVTQTPRYLIKTRGQQVTLSCSPISGHRSVSWYQQTPGQGLQFLFEYFSETQRNKGNFPGRFSGRQFSNSRSEMNVSTLELGDSALYLCASSFTGGQETQYFGPGTRLLVL.

The chain employs TRBV19 and TRBJ2-6; no clear D. Germline CDR1 LNHDA, CDR2 SQIVND (reference sequence). The CDR3 length is 14 residues. V was cut by 5 bases and J by 2 bases, with 7 bases left in between. The CDR3 is CASSERAGANVLTF. The CDR3 bases are TGTGCCAGTAGTGAACGGGCTGGGGCCAACGTCCTGACTTTC.

This chain links TRBV11-2 with TRBJ1-2; 8 bases are a match to TRBD1. The CDR3 sequence is 16 residues long. The V segment lost 4 bases and the J segment 0 bases; nucleotides outside the gene matches: 7. Germline CDR1 SGHAT, CDR2 FQNNGV. CDR3 DNA sequence: TGTGCCAGCAGCTCTTACAAGGACAGGGCTAACTATGGCTACACCTTC. Protein: CASSSYKDRANYGYTF.

This clone was counted a single time. The rearrangement uses TRBV5-1 and TRBJ2-2, with D perhaps matching TRBD1 (5 bases). Germline loops: CDR1 SGHRS, CDR2 YFSETQ. The CDR3 loop spans 13 amino acids. V lost 5 bases to trimming and J lost 6 bases, with 11 bases between them. The chain's CDR3 is CASRAQGAGELFF. The CDR3 bases are TGCGCCAGCAGGGCCCAGGGCGCCGGGGAGCTGTTTTTT.

The rearrangement uses TRBV2 and TRBJ1-5; D is ambiguous. CDR1 SNHLY and CDR2 FYNNEI come from the germline V gene. This CDR3 has 14 amino acids. The V end was cut by 5 bases, the J end by 0 bases, with 8 bases between. CDR3 residues: CASSSINSNQPQHF. For the CDR3, the DNA is TGTGCCAGCAGTTCTATTAATAGCAATCAGCCCCAGCATTTT. The whole variable domain, remainder taken from reference TRBV2 and TRBJ1-5, is EPEVTQTPSHQVTQMGQEVILRCVPISNHLYFYWYRQILGQKVEFLVSFYNNEISEKSEIFDDQFSVERPDGSNFTLKIRSTKLEDSAMYFCASSSINSNQPQHFGDGTRLSIL.

The chain uses TRBV7-2 and TRBJ2-4; maybe TRBD1 (5 bases). Trimming removed 5 bases at V and 9 bases at J, with 17 bases between. CDR3 length: 14 residues. Germline V gene data show CDR1 as SGHTA and CDR2 as FQGNSA. CDR3 nucleotide sequence: TGTGCCAGCAGCGATCCCGCTGAAGGGGCCATTCAGTACTTC. This sequence encodes CASSDPAEGAIQYF.

The chain has TRBV3-1 (or the pseudogene TRBV3-2) and TRBJ1-2, with a possible D match to TRBD1 (5 bases). Germline V lookup: CDR1 LGHDT, CDR2 YNNKEL (reference sequence). CDR3 length: 14 residues. The V end lost 4 bases, the J end lost 0 bases, and 9 bases lay between the germline ends. CDR3 nucleotide sequence: TGTGCCAGCAGCCGCGGGACTACTAACTATGGCTACACCTTC. Translating it yields CASSRGTTNYGYTF.

This chain connects TRBV19 to TRBJ1-1; TRBD1 is a possible D gene (5 bases). The V and J ends lost 8 bases and 6 bases respectively, with 16 bases between them. The CDR3 sequence is 13 residues long. CDR1 is LNHDA and CDR2 is SQIVND in the germline V gene (reference sequence). CDR3 sequence reads: CASAGEGKAEAFF. The CDR3 DNA sequence: TGTGCCAGTGCGGGAGAGGGGAAGGCTGAAGCTTTCTTT.

The chain has TRBV19 and TRBJ2-2; TRBD2 matches at 7 bases. V lost 8 bases to trimming and J lost 0 bases; unmatched junction nucleotides: 9. The germline V gene encodes CDR1 LNHDA and CDR2 SQIVND (reference sequence). This CDR3 region has 16 residues. CDR3 in DNA: TGTGCCAGTGGGGTCGTAGCGGGTACGAACACCGGGGAGCTGTTTTTT. It translates to CASGVVAGTNTGELFF.

The rearrangement joins TRBV5-4 to TRBJ2-1, with 10 bases that match TRBD2. Germline CDR1 is SGHNT and CDR2 is YYREEE (reference sequence). This CDR3 has 16 residues. The trim removed 4 bases at V and 2 bases at J, leaving 6 bases unmatched. As DNA, the CDR3 is TGTGCCAGCAGCGAACTAGCGGGACGGACCTACAATGAGCAGTTCTTC. This encodes CASSELAGRTYNEQFF.

V is TRBV30 and J is TRBJ1-5, with D perhaps matching TRBD1 (6 bases). The CDR3 is made up of 16 amino acids. The V and J ends lost 0 bases and 5 bases respectively, with 17 bases between them. Germline V gene sequence: CDR1 GTSNPN, CDR2 SVGIG (reference sequence). CDR3 coding DNA: TGTGCCTGGAGTGTACGGGGGGGGCGAAGGCATCAGCCCCAGCATTTT. Its translation is CAWSVRGGRRHQPQHF. The full variable domain, with the rest looked up from reference TRBV30 and TRBJ1-5, is SQTIHQWPATLVQPVGSPLSLECTVEGTSNPNLYWYRQAAGRGLQLLFYSVGIGQISSEVPQNLSASRPQDRQFILSSKKLLLSDSGFYLCAWSVRGGRRHQPQHFGDGTRLSIL.

The chain is built from TRBV11-2 and TRBJ2-7; 12 bases are a match to TRBD1. Germline V lookup: CDR1 SGHAT, CDR2 FQNNGV. This CDR3 region has 16 residues. V gave up 0 bases and J gave up 8 bases; unmatched junction bases: 8. DNA of the CDR3: TGTGCCAGCAGCTTAGATCTTGGGACAGGGGGCGCGAAGCAGTACTTC. Its protein is CASSLDLGTGGAKQYF.

The chain has TRBV28 and TRBJ2-5; 8 positions match TRBD1. Germline trimming cut 4 bases from V and 5 bases from J; bases unmatched to any gene: 12. The CDR3 sequence is 16 residues long. CDR1 is MDHEN, CDR2 SYDVKM, per germline. The CDR3 here is CASSSLEAGGRETQYF. In nucleotides, the CDR3 is TGTGCCAGCAGTTCATTAGAGGCAGGGGGCAGGGAGACCCAGTACTTC.

The gene calls are TRBV5-4 and TRBJ2-1; 8 bases agree with TRBD2. The germline CDR1 and CDR2 sequences are SGHNT and YYREEE (reference sequence). The CDR3 has 14 amino acids. The V gene end was trimmed by 6 bases and the J gene end by 3 bases; junction bases not matched to a gene: 5. The CDR3 protein is CASTVAGIYNEQFF. The CDR3 coding sequence is TGTGCCAGCACCGTAGCGGGAATCTACAATGAGCAGTTCTTC. Drawing the rest from reference TRBV5-4 and TRBJ2-1, the complete variable domain is ETGVTQSPTHLIKTRGQQVTLRCSSQSGHNTVSWYQQALGQGPQFIFQYYREEENGRGNFPPRFSGLQFPNYSSELNVNALELDDSALYLCASTVAGIYNEQFFGPGTRLTVL.

The rearrangement uses TRBV4-2 and TRBJ1-1, with D possibly being TRBD1 (5 bases). Germline CDR1 and CDR2: LGHNA and YNFKEQ. This CDR3 region has 16 residues. Trimming stripped 3 bases from V and 4 bases from J, with 18 bases between. The CDR3 nucleotides are TGTGCCAGCAGCCACCTCCAGCTAGGGGAAGGCACTGAAGCTTTCTTT. It translates to CASSHLQLGEGTEAFF.